The clone carrying this T cell receptor beta chain was found once. Per the authors' pipeline: Amplification from reference gene primers served as the basis for estimated nucleated cell counts. This table comes from immunoSEQ multiplex PCR, and its TCRdb copy is limited to in-frame clones, with some not included. V and J calls and clone size follow that table, whereas D and trimming were derived from the DNA. The sample holds roughly 15,000 clones, 85% to 95% seen once. J gave up 8 bases and V 2 bases, and 20 bases lay outside the gene matches. The CDR3 covers 19 residues. The germline CDR1 and CDR2 sequences are SGHVS and FNYEAQ. This record comes from a study of blood T cell repertoires in COVID-19. Overall study: The United States, Italy and Spain supplied acute and convalescent COVID-19 samples. From T cells, B-cell-depleted T cells, or PBMCs came the material, which was cDNA or gDNA.

The J gene is TRBJ2-1, the V gene TRBV7-6; 8 nucleotides align to TRBD2. This receptor was identified in a human donor with active COVID-19. The donor label of this sample is uncertain. The sequenced sample consisted of peripheral blood. CDR3 nucleotides: TGTGCCAGCAGCTTAATTTGGATTAGCGGGGCGGTAGGGGGGGATGAGCAGTTCTTC. Protein sequence: CASSLIWISGAVGGDEQFF.